Here is one T cell receptor (beta chain) with its context. Its specific antigen is unknown. No much larger clonotype is one base removed from it; base qualities were not supplied. The CDR3 regions of human TCRbeta chains were subjected to immunosequencing. The authors' pipeline ran thus. Repertoire TCRs were checked for matches against a reference library of SARS-CoV-2-specific TCRs that had been generated using the MIRA antigen-specificity platform. Breadth meant the fraction of unique TCRs that were SARS-CoV-2-associated, whereas depth meant the fraction of total T cells that were SARS-CoV-2-associated. Each spike-specific TCR was assigned to its reactive spike region and to a CD4 or CD8 class using the MIRA data. Log10-transformed breadth and depth values were compared by one-way ANOVA with Sidak's multiple comparisons tests. Not all clones reach the TCRdb copy of this immuneACCESS table, which keeps in-frame sequences only. Checked studies attribute under half of the gap to unresolved V genes and leave the rest unexplained. From that table come the V and J calls and clone size; the DNA was used to work out D and trimming. The sample has approximately 110,000 clones on record, around 84% of them singletons. The top ten clones comprise 6.5% to 9.5% of the sample.

The sample is drawn from a study of T cell responses to AZD1222 COVID-19 vaccine (dated by TCRdb to the early 2020s). Turning to the overall study: Because spike-specific TCR depth and breadth did not differ between the two schedules, AZD1222 recipients who got a second dose at roughly 4 weeks were pooled with those who got a second dose at roughly 12 weeks. TCR sequencing was performed for more than 230 trial participants, of whom 200 to 220 were given two doses of AZD1222 and around 25 were given two doses of MenACWY control vaccine. Trial participants were enrolled into age subgroups of 18-55, 56-69 and 70-plus years, which contained approximately 150, 30 and 60 TCR-sequenced participants, respectively.

The study at large found these results: Only six or seven AZD1222 recipients were SARS-CoV-2 seropositive at baseline, limiting conclusions about previously exposed vaccinees. After two AZD1222 doses, both the breadth and the depth of spike-specific TCRs were significantly higher than at day 0 and than in MenACWY recipients. No day 14 peak-response samples were available, so repertoires were characterized only after the peak T cell response. The vaccine-associated CD4 TCRs covered the entire spike protein, and the dominant responses fell in regions 160-218 and 743-854. Nearly half of unique spike-specific TCRs reportedly recognized epitopes outside regions mutated in the B.1.351 and B.1.1.7 variants. In the small 56-69-year group, the increase in depth fell short of significance, most likely because of low power. Most participants were white British and females outnumbered males, and the authors suggested that clonal diversity may have been underestimated.

The junction carries 15 bases between V and J, which are trimmed by 8 bases and 5 bases respectively. The CDR3 runs 12 residues from the cysteine to the phenylalanine. CDR3 DNA only is kept here, 36 bases in frame from base 1. The germline V gene (reference sequence) provides CDR1 GTSNPN and CDR2 SVGIG. The time point label corresponds to: baseline before first vaccination. Samples from vaccinated people were obtained from the UK trials COV001 and COV002, which included a single-blind randomized controlled phase 2/3 trial of AZD1222 (ChAdOx1 nCoV-19) in healthy adults. For TCRbeta chain sequencing, PBMC samples from trial participants were taken at day 0 and at day 28 after the second dose.

The chain couples TRBV30 to TRBJ1-1; the D segment could be TRBD1, given 5 matching bases. This material consisted of peripheral blood, taken on day 0 of AZD1222 vaccination. The TCR comes from an adult in good health. This receptor has the CDR3 CARRGAGTEAFF. The nucleotide sequence is TGTGCCCGGCGAGGGGCAGGGACTGAAGCTTTCTTT.